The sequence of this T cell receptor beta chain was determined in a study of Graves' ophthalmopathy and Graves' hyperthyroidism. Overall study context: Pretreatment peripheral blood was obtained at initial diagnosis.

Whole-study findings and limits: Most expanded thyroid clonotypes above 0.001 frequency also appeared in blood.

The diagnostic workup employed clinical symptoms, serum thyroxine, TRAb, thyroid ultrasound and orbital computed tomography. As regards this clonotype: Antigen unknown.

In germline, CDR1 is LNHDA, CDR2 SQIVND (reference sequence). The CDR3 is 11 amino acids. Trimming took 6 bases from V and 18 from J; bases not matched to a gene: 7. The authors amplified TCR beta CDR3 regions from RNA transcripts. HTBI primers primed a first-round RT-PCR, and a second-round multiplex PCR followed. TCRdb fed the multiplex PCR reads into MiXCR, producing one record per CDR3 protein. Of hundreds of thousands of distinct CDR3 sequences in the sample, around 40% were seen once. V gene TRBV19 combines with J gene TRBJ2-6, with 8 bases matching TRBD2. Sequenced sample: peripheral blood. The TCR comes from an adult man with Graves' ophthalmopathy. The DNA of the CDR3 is TGTGCCAGTAGAAATGCGGGGGGCCGGACTTTC. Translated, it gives CASRNAGGRTF.